The clone carrying this T cell receptor (beta chain) was detected once. What it binds is not known. The germline V gene has CDR1 SGHRS and CDR2 YFSETQ. V was pared by 4 bases and J by 4 bases, with 21 bases between. The CDR3 covers 17 residues. The data belong to a study of cytomegalovirus exposure and HLA in healthy donors. Study-level findings and limits: Among immune exposure information, only CMV serostatus was available.

PCR primers comprised 60 Vbeta and 13 Jbeta primers. The assay was immunoSEQ multiplex PCR, and TCRdb's table has in-frame clones only and misses some. This sample has under 200,000 clones, with more than 70% found just once. The sample comprised PBMCs. V and J are TRBV5-1 and TRBJ1-5; D might be TRBD1 (5 bases). The TCR sequence derives from a man aged 35-49 years in good health and CMV-seropositive. The CDR3 nucleotides are TGCGCCAGCAGCCTGGAGCGCGGAGACAGCGAGAATCAGCCCCAGCATTTT. Amino acids: CASSLERGDSENQPQHF.